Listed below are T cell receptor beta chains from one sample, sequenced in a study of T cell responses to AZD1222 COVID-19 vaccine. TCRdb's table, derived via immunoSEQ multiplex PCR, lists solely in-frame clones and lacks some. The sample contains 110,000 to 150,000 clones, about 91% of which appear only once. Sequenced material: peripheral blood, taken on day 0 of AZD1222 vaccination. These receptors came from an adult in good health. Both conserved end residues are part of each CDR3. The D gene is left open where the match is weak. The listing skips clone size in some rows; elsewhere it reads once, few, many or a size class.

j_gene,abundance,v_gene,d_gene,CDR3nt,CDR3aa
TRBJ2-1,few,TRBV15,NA,TGTGCCACCAGCAACGGGGAGGAGGGGTACAATGAGCAGTTCTTC,CATSNGEEGYNEQFF
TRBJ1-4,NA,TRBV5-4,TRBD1,TGTGCCAGCAGCTTTCAGGCAGGGGGGTCGACTAATGAAAAACTGTTTTTT,CASSFQAGGSTNEKLFF
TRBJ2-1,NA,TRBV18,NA,TGTGCCAGCTCACCTGGGCCCGACAATGAGCAGTTCTTC,CASSPGPDNEQFF
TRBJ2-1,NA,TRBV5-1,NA,TGCGCCAGCAGCTCGGGCGGGGACGCCTACAATGAGCAGTTCTTC,CASSSGGDAYNEQFF
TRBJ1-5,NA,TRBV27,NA,TGTGCCAGCAGTTTCGGGACGTCTCAGCCCCAGCATTTT,CASSFGTSQPQHF
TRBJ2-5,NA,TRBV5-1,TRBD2,TGCGCCAGCAGCTCCCGGGGAGGGTACGAAGAGACCCAGTACTTC,CASSSRGGYEETQYF
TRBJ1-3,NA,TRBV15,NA,TGTGCCACCAGCGCAAGGGTTGGGAACAGAGGAAACACCATATATTTT,CATSARVGNRGNTIYF
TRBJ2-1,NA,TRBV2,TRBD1,TGTGCCAGCAGACTCGACGGGCAGGGGGCTGGGTTTGAGCAGTTCTTC,CASRLDGQGAGFEQFF
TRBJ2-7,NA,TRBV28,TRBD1,TGTGCCAGCAGGATGACAGGGACCAGCGAGCAGTACTTC,CASRMTGTSEQYF
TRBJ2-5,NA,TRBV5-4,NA,TGTGCCAGCAGCTTGGGGGGACATTCACAAGAGACCCAGTACTTC,CASSLGGHSQETQYF
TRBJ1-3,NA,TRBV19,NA,TGTGCCAGTAGCCAGGGTGCCTCTGGAAACACCATATATTTT,CASSQGASGNTIYF
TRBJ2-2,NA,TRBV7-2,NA,TGTGCCAGCAGCTTAGGAGGTGGGAACGGGGAGCTGTTTTTT,CASSLGGGNGELFF
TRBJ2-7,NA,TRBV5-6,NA,TGTGCCAGCAGCTTCCCAGGGAGCTCCTACGAGCAGTACTTC,CASSFPGSSYEQYF
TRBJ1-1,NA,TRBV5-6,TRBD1,TGTGCCAGCACCCTCGCGGGACAGCCAGCTCGCCCTGAAGCTTTCTTT,CASTLAGQPARPEAFF
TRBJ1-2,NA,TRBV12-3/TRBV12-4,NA,TGTGCCAGCAGTCCCCCGGGGGGTGGCTACACCTTC,CASSPPGGGYTF
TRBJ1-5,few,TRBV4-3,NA,TGCGCCAGCAGCCATTGGGGGATAAATCAGCCCCAGCATTTT,CASSHWGINQPQHF
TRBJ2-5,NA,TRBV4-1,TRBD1,TGCGCCAGCAGCCAAGGGGACAGCCTGTACCAAGAGACCCAGTACTTC,CASSQGDSLYQETQYF
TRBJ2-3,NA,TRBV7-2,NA,TGTGCCAGCAGCCAAATCGGACAAGGCACAGATACGCAGTATTTT,CASSQIGQGTDTQYF
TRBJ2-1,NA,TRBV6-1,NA,TGTGCCAGCAGTGAAGGCGGGACCGCGGCCCCATTTCCAGAGCAGTTCTTC,CASSEGGTAAPFPEQFF
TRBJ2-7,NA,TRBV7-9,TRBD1,TGTGCCAGCAGCTTATATCGTCAGGGGGCCTACGAGCAGTACTTC,CASSLYRQGAYEQYF
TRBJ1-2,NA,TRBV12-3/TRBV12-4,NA,TGTGCCAGCAGTTTAGGGTATGGCTACACCTTC,CASSLGYGYTF
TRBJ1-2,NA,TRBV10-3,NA,TGTGCCATCAGCGAAGGGGGGTCCTATGGCTACACCTTC,CAISEGGSYGYTF
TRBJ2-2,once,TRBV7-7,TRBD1,TGTGCTAGCAGGCGTGCCGGGACAGGGAACACCGGGGAGCTGTTTTTT,CASRRAGTGNTGELFF
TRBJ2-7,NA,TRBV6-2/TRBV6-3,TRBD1,TGTGCCAGCAGTTACGGGACAGGGCGAAGCGAGCAGTACTTC,CASSYGTGRSEQYF
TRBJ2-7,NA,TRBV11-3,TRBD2,TGTGCCAGCAGCCGGGCCCGGGGGAGGGCCTACGAGCAGTACTTC,CASSRARGRAYEQYF
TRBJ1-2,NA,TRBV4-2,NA,TGTGCCAGCAGCGTACAGGGTTATGGCTACACCTTC,CASSVQGYGYTF
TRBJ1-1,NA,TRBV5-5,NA,TGTGCCAGCAGCTGGGACGGGGGGACTGAAGCTTTCTTT,CASSWDGGTEAFF
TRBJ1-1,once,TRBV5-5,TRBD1,TGTGCCAGCAGCTTGGGCCTACAGGGGGCGCGGACTGAAGCTTTCTTT,CASSLGLQGARTEAFF
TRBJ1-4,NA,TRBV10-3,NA,TGTGCCATCAGTGAGTCGTGGGGCACTAATGAAAAACTGTTTTTT,CAISESWGTNEKLFF
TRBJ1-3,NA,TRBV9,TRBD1,TGTGCCAGCAGCGGAGTCGCGGGACAGGGGGCAGGGGGCACCATATATTTT,CASSGVAGQGAGGTIYF
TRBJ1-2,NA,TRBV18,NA,TGTGCCAGCTCACCAGTACGCCAGATCCCCGACTATGGCTACACCTTC,CASSPVRQIPDYGYTF
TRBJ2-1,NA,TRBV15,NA,TGTGCCACCAGCAGAGATCCCATAGGTCTGGAGCAGTTCTTC,CATSRDPIGLEQFF
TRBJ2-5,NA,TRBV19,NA,TGTGCCAGTAGCGACAGATCCGGGGGCGGAGAGACCCAGTACTTC,CASSDRSGGGETQYF
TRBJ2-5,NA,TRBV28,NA,TGTGCCAGCAGAGAGGGACACATAGAGACCCAGTACTTC,CASREGHIETQYF
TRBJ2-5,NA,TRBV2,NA,TGTGCCAGCAGTGACCAGGGGCAAGAGACCCAGTACTTC,CASSDQGQETQYF
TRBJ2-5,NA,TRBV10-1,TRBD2,TGCGCCAACCCACTAGCGAGATTGGAAAAAGAGACCCAGTACTTC,CANPLARLEKETQYF
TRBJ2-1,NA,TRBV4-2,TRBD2,TGTGCCAGCAGCCAAATAGCGGGGGAGTACAATGAGCAGTTCTTC,CASSQIAGEYNEQFF
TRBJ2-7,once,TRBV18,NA,TGTGCCAGCTCACCGATAGCAGGGGTCTACGAGCAGTACTTC,CASSPIAGVYEQYF
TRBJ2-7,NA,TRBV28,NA,TGTGCCAGCAGGGGGCGCGGAGGGACCTACGAGCAGTACTTC,CASRGRGGTYEQYF
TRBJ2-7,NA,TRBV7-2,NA,TGTGCCAGCAGCTTAGCCTTGACGGCAGAGCAGTACTTC,CASSLALTAEQYF
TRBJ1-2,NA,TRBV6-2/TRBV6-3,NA,TGTGCCAGCAGTTACTGGACAGCCCGGGACTACACCTTC,CASSYWTARDYTF
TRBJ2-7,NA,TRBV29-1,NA,TGCAGCGTTGAGGGCCCGGGGGGCGGCTACGAGCAGTACTTC,CSVEGPGGGYEQYF
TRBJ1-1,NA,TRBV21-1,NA,TGTGCCAGCACCAGGGACAGAGGAGCTTTCTTT,CASTRDRGAFF
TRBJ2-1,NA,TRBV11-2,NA,TGTGCCAGCAGCTTATTAGGGGGGGGTTACAATGAGCAGTTCTTC,CASSLLGGGYNEQFF
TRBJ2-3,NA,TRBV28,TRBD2,TGTGCCAGCAGTTCCCCCGGGGGGGCGGGTGATACGCAGTATTTT,CASSSPGGAGDTQYF
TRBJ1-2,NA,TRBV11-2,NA,TGTGCCAGCAGCTTAGCGGCGACGACAACGGGGGTCTATGGCTACACCTTC,CASSLAATTTGVYGYTF
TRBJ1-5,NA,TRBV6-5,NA,TGTGCCAGCAGTACGGGACCTTTGAGTCAGCCCCAGCATTTT,CASSTGPLSQPQHF
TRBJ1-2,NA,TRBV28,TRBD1,TGTGCCAGCAGTTATCCCAGCCGGCAGGGGGATGGCTACACCTTC,CASSYPSRQGDGYTF
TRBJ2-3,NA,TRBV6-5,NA,TGTGCCAGCAGTTACTCTACAGGGCCAGATACGCAGTATTTT,CASSYSTGPDTQYF
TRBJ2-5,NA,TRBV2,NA,TGTGCCAGCAGTGAACGGATAAGAGAGACCCAGTACTTC,CASSERIRETQYF
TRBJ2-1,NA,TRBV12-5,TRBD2,TGTGCTAGTGGTTTGTATTCTAGCGGGGGGGCCAATGAGCAGTTCTTC,CASGLYSSGGANEQFF